The 9 T cell receptor beta chains reported below all come from one sample, sequenced in a study of OX40 agonist ivuxolimab in advanced cancers. Repertoires were generated with immunoSEQ multiplex PCR, while TCRdb's copy carries only in-frame clones and drops some. The repertoire includes tens of thousands of clones, 80% to 90% of them detected once, and less than 35% sits in the top ten. The source was CD4+ or CD8+ T cells sorted from blood, collected in a trial of the OX40 agonist ivuxolimab. These receptor sequences come from an adult with an advanced solid tumor such as melanoma, head and neck, liver or kidney cancer.

CDR3: CASGLHGGYNEQFF. CDR3 bases: TGTGCTAGTGGTTTGCATGGCGGTTACAATGAGCAGTTCTTC. The gene calls are TRBV12-5 and TRBJ2-1; D gene ambiguous. The CDR3 sequence is 14 residues long. Deletions cut 2 bases from V and 4 bases from J, with 9 bases between. Germline lookup yields CDR1 LGHNT and CDR2 FRNRAP.

V and J are TRBV28 and TRBJ1-4; the D is unclear. Germline CDR1 reads MDHEN; CDR2 reads SYDVKM. Trimming shortened V by 10 bases and J by 7 bases, and 7 bases separated the two germline ends. CDR3 length equals 10 residues. CDR3 DNA sequence: TGTGCCACCCGGGGTGAAAAACTGTTTTTT. It encodes CATRGEKLFF.

This chain connects TRBV6-5 to TRBJ2-3; TRBD1 matches at 10 bases. Germline V gene data show CDR1 as MNHEY and CDR2 as SVGAGI. The V segment lost 4 bases and the J segment 6 bases; nucleotides outside the gene matches: 7. The CDR3 runs 15 residues. The CDR3 loop reads CASSSDRGYGDTQYF. In DNA form, the CDR3 reads TGTGCCAGCAGTTCGGACAGGGGGTACGGGGATACGCAGTATTTT.

This rearrangement joins TRBV6-6 to TRBJ2-5; D remains ambiguous. The end of the DNA aligns better with TRBJ2-7, so the J call may be wrong. The CDR3 has 14 residues. Germline V gene data show CDR1 as MNHNY and CDR2 as SVGAGI (reference sequence). The CDR3 is CASSYSGKALEQYF. As DNA, the CDR3 is TGTGCCAGCAGTTACTCCGGTAAGGCCCTCGAGCAGTACTTC.

The rearrangement uses TRBV13 and TRBJ2-3; possible D gene TRBD2, 6 bases. The V gene lost 2 bases and the J gene lost 2 bases, with 14 bases spanning the gap. In germline, CDR1 is PRHDT, CDR2 FYEKMQ (reference sequence). The CDR3 has 16 amino acids. This chain's CDR3 is CASSLFNAGTTDTQYF. CDR3 DNA sequence: TGTGCCAGCAGCTTATTCAACGCGGGGACCACAGATACGCAGTATTTT.

V usage is TRBV6-6 and J usage is TRBJ2-7; possibly TRBD1 or TRBD2 for D (6 bases each). V shed 4 bases and J shed 6 bases, with 10 bases lying between them. The CDR3 consists of 12 residues. The germline CDR1 and CDR2 sequences are MNHNY and SVGAGI (reference sequence). CDR3 sequence: CASSSQGGEQYF. DNA for the CDR3: TGTGCCAGCAGTTCACAGGGAGGCGAGCAGTACTTC.

The V call is TRBV6-1, the J call TRBJ2-1; tentatively, D is TRBD1 or TRBD2 (5 bases each). Trimming took 4 bases from V and 5 from J, leaving 9 bases between them. The CDR3 contains 13 residues. Germline lookup yields CDR1 MNHNS and CDR2 SASEGT. The CDR3 loop is CASSGGRNNEQFF. Written as DNA, the CDR3 is TGTGCCAGCAGTGGGGGACGGAACAATGAGCAGTTCTTC.

This clone was counted a few times. The V and J genes are TRBV9 and TRBJ1-2; possibly TRBD1 for D (6 bases). Germline V gives CDR1 SGDLS, CDR2 YYNGEE. CDR3 length: 15 amino acids. Trimming pared 3 bases from V and 3 bases from J, leaving 15 bases between. The CDR3 protein is CASSGGAGLDYGYTF. In nucleotides, the CDR3 is TGTGCCAGCAGCGGGGGGGCAGGCCTTGACTATGGCTACACCTTC.

V is TRBV4-2 and J is TRBJ2-2; 7 bases match TRBD2. The J segment lost 3 bases and the V segment lost 0 bases, leaving 7 bases of the junction unmatched. CDR3 length: 17 amino acids. Germline lookup yields CDR1 LGHNA and CDR2 YNFKEQ. CDR3 loop: CASSQDGLAEDTGELFF. The CDR3 DNA reads TGTGCCAGCAGCCAAGATGGTCTAGCGGAGGACACCGGGGAGCTGTTTTTT.